This TCR beta chain was documented in a study of blood T cell repertoires in COVID-19. Study at large: The cDNA or gDNA used as material had been derived from T cells, B-cell-depleted T cells, or PBMCs.

Authors' processing steps: Using reference gene primer amplification, nucleated cell counts were estimated. Libraries were prepared by immunoSEQ multiplex PCR; TCRdb keeps only in-frame clonotypes and omits some of them. V and J calls and clone size are as listed in that table; D and trimming were resolved from the DNA. The sample lists fewer than 250,000 clones, around four fifths seen once, with 7.5% to 9% in the top ten. The receptor comes from a woman in her forties or fifties with acute or convalescent COVID-19. Sequences were obtained from peripheral blood.

CDR3 bases: TGTGCCAGCGGAGACAGGGCTGACACCGGGGAGCTGTTTTTT. Protein sequence: CASGDRADTGELFF. This chain uses TRBV2 with TRBJ2-2; 7 nucleotides line up with TRBD1. Looked up from germline, CDR1 is SNHLY and CDR2 is FYNNEI. The CDR3 extends over 14 amino acids. The V segment lost 8 bases and the J segment 3 bases; nucleotides outside the gene matches: 6.